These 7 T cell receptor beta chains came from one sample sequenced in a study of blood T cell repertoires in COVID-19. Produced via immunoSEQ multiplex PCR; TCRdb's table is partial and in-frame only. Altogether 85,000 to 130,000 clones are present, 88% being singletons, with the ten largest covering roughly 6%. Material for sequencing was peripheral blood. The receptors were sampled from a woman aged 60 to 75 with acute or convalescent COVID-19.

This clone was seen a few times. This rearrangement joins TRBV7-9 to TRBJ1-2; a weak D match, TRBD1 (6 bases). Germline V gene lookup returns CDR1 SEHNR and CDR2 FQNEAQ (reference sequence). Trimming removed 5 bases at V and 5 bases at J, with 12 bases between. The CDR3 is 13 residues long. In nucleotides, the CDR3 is TGTGCCAGCAGCCTCGGGGGGGCTTATGGCTACACCTTC. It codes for CASSLGGAYGYTF.

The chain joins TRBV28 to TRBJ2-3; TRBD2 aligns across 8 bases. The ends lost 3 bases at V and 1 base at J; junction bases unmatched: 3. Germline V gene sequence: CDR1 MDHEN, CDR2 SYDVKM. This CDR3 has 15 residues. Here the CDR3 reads CASSFLAGGTDTQYF. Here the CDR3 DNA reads TGTGCCAGCAGTTTTCTAGCGGGTGGCACAGATACGCAGTATTTT. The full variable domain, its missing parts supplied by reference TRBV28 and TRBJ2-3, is DVKVTQSSRYLVKRTGEKVFLECVQDMDHENMFWYRQDPGLGLRLIYFSYDVKMKEKGDIPEGYSVSREKKERFSLILESASTNQTSMYLCASSFLAGGTDTQYFGPGTRLTVL.

The CDR3 region is CASSDTQFTGNNSPLHF. CDR3 nucleotides: TGTGCCAGCAGTGATACTCAATTTACAGGCAATAATTCACCCCTCCACTTT. The V call is TRBV25-1, the J call TRBJ1-6; a weak D match, TRBD1 (5 bases). The CDR3 runs 17 residues. V was cut by 3 bases and J by 5 bases, with 17 bases left in between. Germline assignment: CDR1 MGHDK and CDR2 SYGVNS.

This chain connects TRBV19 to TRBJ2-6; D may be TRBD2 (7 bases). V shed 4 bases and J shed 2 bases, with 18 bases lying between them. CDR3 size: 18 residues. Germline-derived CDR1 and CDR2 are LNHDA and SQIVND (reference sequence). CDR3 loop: CASSNLGQGRAGANVLTF. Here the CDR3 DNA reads TGTGCCAGTAGTAATTTAGGCCAGGGGAGGGCTGGGGCCAACGTCCTGACTTTC.

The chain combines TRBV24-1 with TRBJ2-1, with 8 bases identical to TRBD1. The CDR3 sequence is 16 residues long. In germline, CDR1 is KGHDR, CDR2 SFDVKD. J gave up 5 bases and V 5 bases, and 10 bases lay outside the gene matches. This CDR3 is CATSGWDRSSHNEQFF. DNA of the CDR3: TGTGCCACCAGTGGATGGGACAGGAGTTCGCACAATGAGCAGTTCTTC.

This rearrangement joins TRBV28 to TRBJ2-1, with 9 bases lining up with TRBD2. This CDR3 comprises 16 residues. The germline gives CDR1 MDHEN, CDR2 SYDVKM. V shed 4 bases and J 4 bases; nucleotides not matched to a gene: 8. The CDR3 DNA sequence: TGTGCCAGCAGTTCTAGGGGACTAGCCTCTTACAATGAGCAGTTCTTC. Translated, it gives CASSSRGLASYNEQFF.

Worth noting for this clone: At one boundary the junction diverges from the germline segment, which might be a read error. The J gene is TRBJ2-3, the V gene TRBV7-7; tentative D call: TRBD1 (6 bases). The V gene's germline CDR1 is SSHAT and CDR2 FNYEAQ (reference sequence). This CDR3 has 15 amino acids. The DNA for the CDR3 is TGTGCTAGCAGCCCGACAGGTTTTAGCACAGATACGCAGTATTTT. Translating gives CASSPTGFSTDTQYF.